This T cell receptor beta chain was found in a study of T cell responses to AZD1222 COVID-19 vaccine. Findings and limits, study-wide: Repertoires were obtained only post-peak T cell response. White British donors predominated, females outnumbered males, and clonal diversity was possibly underestimated. The number of AZD1222 recipients seropositive at baseline was only five to seven.

A note on this clone: The antigen is undetermined.

Data came from immunoSEQ multiplex PCR; TCRdb stores just in-frame clones and leaves some out. The table has about 130,000 clones, roughly 88% seen once; the top ten hold approximately 18%. Germline V gene sequence: CDR1 SGHNT, CDR2 YYREEE (reference sequence). This CDR3 contains 14 residues. Trimming removed 5 bases at V and 1 base at J, with 13 bases between. The sequence was collected from an adult in good health. The chain uses TRBV5-4 and TRBJ2-7; a weak D match, TRBD2 (6 bases). The source was peripheral blood, collected on day 0 of MenACWY control vaccination. Here the CDR3 DNA reads TGTGCCAGCAGACGGGACGGGAGTTCCTACGAGCAGTACTTC. Its translation: CASRRDGSSYEQYF.